The 18 T cell receptor beta chains below come from one sample, sequenced in a study of T cell responses to AZD1222 COVID-19 vaccine. Method: immunoSEQ multiplex PCR; TCRdb's copy keeps in-frame clones and lacks some. The table lists approximately 120,000 clones, roughly 90% of them singletons. Specimen: peripheral blood, collected on day 0 of AZD1222 vaccination. The receptor source for this set is an adult in good health.

The chain couples TRBV6-6 to TRBJ2-7; D gene unclear. The CDR3 sequence is 13 residues long. The V gene lost 4 bases and the J gene lost 2 bases, with 9 bases spanning the gap. Germline V gene sequence: CDR1 MNHNY, CDR2 SVGAGI (reference sequence). The CDR3 protein is CASSFGRAYEQYF. CDR3 DNA sequence: TGTGCCAGCAGTTTCGGCCGAGCCTACGAGCAGTACTTC.

The V call is TRBV3-1 (or the pseudogene TRBV3-2), the J call TRBJ2-7; the match to TRBD1 covers 7 bases. With 6 bases clipped from V and 3 bases from J, the junction kept 11 bases outside the gene matches. There are 15 residues in the CDR3. Germline-derived CDR1 and CDR2 are LGHDT and YNNKEL (reference sequence). The CDR3 DNA is TGTGCCAGCAGTGATACCGGGACAGCGATCTACGAGCAGTACTTC. Translating gives CASSDTGTAIYEQYF.

About this clone itself: Other DNA sequences in this specimen translate into the identical CDR3. This chain uses TRBV30 with TRBJ1-2; D gene ambiguous. V dropped 2 bases and J dropped 2 bases, with 0 bases sitting between them. CDR1 is GTSNPN and CDR2 is SVGIG in the germline V gene (reference sequence). The CDR3 totals 10 residues. CDR3: CAWSNYGYTF. CDR3 nucleotide sequence: TGTGCCTGGAGTAACTATGGCTACACCTTC.

The CDR3 DNA sequence: TGTGCCAGTAGTATAAAGGGAAATGAAGGCTACACCTTC. Translated: CASSIKGNEGYTF. V is TRBV19 and J is TRBJ1-2; D gene unclear. The CDR3 runs to 13 residues. Looked up from germline, CDR1 is LNHDA and CDR2 is SQIVND (reference sequence). V was pared by 2 bases and J by 8 bases, with 12 bases between.

This clone appeared once. The V and J genes are TRBV7-9 and TRBJ1-2, with no clear D. V dropped 1 base and J dropped 2 bases, with 8 bases sitting between them. CDR1 is SEHNR and CDR2 is FQNEAQ in the germline V gene (reference sequence). The CDR3 covers 14 residues. As DNA, the CDR3 is TGTGCCAGCAGCTTAGTGGAGTCGAACTATGGCTACACCTTC. The encoded protein is CASSLVESNYGYTF.

This chain connects TRBV4-1 to TRBJ1-2; 7 bases agree with TRBD1. Unmatched junction bases numbered 4, after V lost 4 bases and J lost 5 bases. Germline V lookup: CDR1 MGHRA, CDR2 YSYEKL. The CDR3 extends over 13 amino acids. The CDR3 DNA follows: TGCGCCAGCAGCCCCCAGACAGGGTATGGCTACACCTTC. Its protein is CASSPQTGYGYTF.

The chain carries TRBV6-5 and TRBJ2-1; the D gene could be TRBD1 or TRBD2 (5 bases each). This CDR3 region has 12 residues. The V end lost 6 bases, the J end lost 7 bases, and 10 bases lay between the germline ends. Germline V CDR1 and CDR2: MNHEY, SVGAGI. The CDR3 is CASSWGKNEQFF. The DNA for the CDR3 is TGTGCCAGCAGCTGGGGGAAAAATGAGCAGTTCTTC.

DNA of the CDR3: TGTGCCAGCAGTTTAGCGGTGGAGCCAGGGGGCCATGGCTACACCTTC. Translated: CASSLAVEPGGHGYTF. The rearrangement joins TRBV28 to TRBJ1-2; 8 nucleotides align to TRBD1. CDR1 is MDHEN and CDR2 is SYDVKM in the germline V gene. Trimming removed 2 bases from V and 6 bases from J; junction bases left unmatched: 11. The CDR3 sequence is 16 residues long.

This clone is a singleton in its sample. The chain employs TRBV5-1 and TRBJ1-3; unclear D gene. Trimming shortened V by 7 bases and J by 0 bases, and 11 bases separated the two germline ends. The CDR3 loop spans 14 amino acids. Germline CDR1 is SGHRS and CDR2 is YFSETQ. The CDR3 DNA is TGCGCCAGCCAAGACGGCAGCTCTGGAAACACCATATATTTT. This sequence encodes CASQDGSSGNTIYF.

The rearrangement uses TRBV14 and TRBJ1-2, with D tentatively TRBD1 (5 bases). This CDR3 region has 14 residues. The V gene lost 0 bases and the J gene lost 6 bases, with 11 bases spanning the gap. From germline, CDR1 is SGHDN and CDR2 FVKESK. CDR3 nucleotide sequence: TGTGCCAGCAGCCAAGATATGACAGCACATGGCTACACCTTC. Translating gives CASSQDMTAHGYTF.

V and J are TRBV30 and TRBJ2-7, with 7 bases lining up with TRBD2. Germline assignment: CDR1 GTSNPN and CDR2 SVGIG (reference sequence). This CDR3 region has 12 residues. CDR3 sequence reads: CAAGRGNYEQYF. As DNA, the CDR3 is TGTGCGGCGGGGAGGGGCAACTACGAGCAGTACTTC.

This sequence joins TRBV5-4 and TRBJ2-1; D call uncertain. Trimming removed 5 bases at V and 0 bases at J, with 12 bases between. The CDR3 is made up of 15 amino acids. CDR1 and CDR2 (germline): SGHNT, YYREEE (reference sequence). CDR3 sequence (DNA): TGTGCCAGCAGTCTGGCACCGAGCTCCTACAATGAGCAGTTCTTC. Its protein is CASSLAPSSYNEQFF.

V and J are TRBV6-4 and TRBJ1-2; TRBD1 matches at 10 bases. CDR1 and CDR2 (germline): MRHNA, SNTAGT. Germline trimming cut 10 bases from V and 4 bases from J; bases unmatched to any gene: 9. CDR3 length equals 14 residues. In DNA form, the CDR3 reads TGTGCCACCTCAGGGGACAGGGGCGTCTATGGCTACACCTTC. Protein sequence: CATSGDRGVYGYTF.

As to this clone: One end of the junction is discordant with germline, which a read error may explain. This chain links TRBV6-1 with TRBJ2-3; 8 bases align to TRBD2. Germline CDR1 is MNHNS and CDR2 is SASEGT. The CDR3 is made up of 12 amino acids. The CDR3 spells CASSDLASGRLF. The CDR3 bases are TGTGCCAGCAGTGATTTGGCTAGCGGGCGCCTTTTT.

V gene TRBV19 combines with J gene TRBJ1-5; TRBD1 might be the D (6 bases). Germline V gene lookup returns CDR1 LNHDA and CDR2 SQIVND (reference sequence). CDR3 size: 15 residues. Trimming shortened V by 5 bases and J by 6 bases, and 17 bases separated the two germline ends. This CDR3 is CASSLVGGGGQPQHF. CDR3 coding DNA: TGTGCCAGTAGTTTGGTGGGAGGGGGTGGTCAGCCCCAGCATTTT.

The chain is built from TRBV28 and TRBJ2-2; D remains ambiguous. V was shortened by 3 bases and J by 4 bases, with 12 bases between the two germline ends. CDR1 and CDR2 (germline): MDHEN, SYDVKM. The CDR3 sequence is 15 residues long. CDR3 coding DNA: TGTGCCAGCAGTTTGCCCCTGATATCCACCGGGGAGCTGTTTTTT. Translation: CASSLPLISTGELFF.

The chain combines TRBV28 with TRBJ1-6, with a tentative D call TRBD1 (6 bases). Trimming left V 9 bases short and J 8 bases short, with 17 bases between. CDR1 MDHEN and CDR2 SYDVKM come from the germline V gene. This CDR3 has 14 residues. CDR3: CASAPGAPDSPLHF. Here the CDR3 DNA reads TGTGCCAGTGCCCCGGGGGCCCCCGATTCACCCCTCCACTTT.

This rearrangement joins TRBV14 to TRBJ2-7; D gene unclear. In germline, CDR1 is SGHDN, CDR2 FVKESK. The CDR3 spans 14 residues. The V end lost 3 bases, the J end lost 2 bases, and 11 bases lay between the germline ends. The CDR3 sequence is CASSQNRETYEQYF. CDR3 DNA sequence: TGTGCCAGCAGCCAGAATAGAGAAACCTACGAGCAGTACTTC.